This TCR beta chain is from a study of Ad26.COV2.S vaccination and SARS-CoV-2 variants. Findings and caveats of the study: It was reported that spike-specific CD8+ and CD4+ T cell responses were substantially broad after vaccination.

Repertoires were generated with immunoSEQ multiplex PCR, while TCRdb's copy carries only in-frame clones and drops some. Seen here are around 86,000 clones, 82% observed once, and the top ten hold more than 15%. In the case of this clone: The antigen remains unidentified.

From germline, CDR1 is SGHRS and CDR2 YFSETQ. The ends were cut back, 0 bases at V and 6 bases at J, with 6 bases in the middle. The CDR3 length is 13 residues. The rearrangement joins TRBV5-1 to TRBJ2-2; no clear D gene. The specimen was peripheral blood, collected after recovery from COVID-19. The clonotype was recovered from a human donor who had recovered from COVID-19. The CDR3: CASSLGPSGELFF. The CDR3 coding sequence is TGCGCCAGCAGCTTGGGACCTTCCGGGGAGCTGTTTTTT. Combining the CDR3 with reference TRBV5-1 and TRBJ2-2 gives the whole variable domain KAGVTQTPRYLIKTRGQQVTLSCSPISGHRSVSWYQQTPGQGLQFLFEYFSETQRNKGNFPGRFSGRQFSNSRSEMNVSTLELGDSALYLCASSLGPSGELFFGEGSRLTVL.